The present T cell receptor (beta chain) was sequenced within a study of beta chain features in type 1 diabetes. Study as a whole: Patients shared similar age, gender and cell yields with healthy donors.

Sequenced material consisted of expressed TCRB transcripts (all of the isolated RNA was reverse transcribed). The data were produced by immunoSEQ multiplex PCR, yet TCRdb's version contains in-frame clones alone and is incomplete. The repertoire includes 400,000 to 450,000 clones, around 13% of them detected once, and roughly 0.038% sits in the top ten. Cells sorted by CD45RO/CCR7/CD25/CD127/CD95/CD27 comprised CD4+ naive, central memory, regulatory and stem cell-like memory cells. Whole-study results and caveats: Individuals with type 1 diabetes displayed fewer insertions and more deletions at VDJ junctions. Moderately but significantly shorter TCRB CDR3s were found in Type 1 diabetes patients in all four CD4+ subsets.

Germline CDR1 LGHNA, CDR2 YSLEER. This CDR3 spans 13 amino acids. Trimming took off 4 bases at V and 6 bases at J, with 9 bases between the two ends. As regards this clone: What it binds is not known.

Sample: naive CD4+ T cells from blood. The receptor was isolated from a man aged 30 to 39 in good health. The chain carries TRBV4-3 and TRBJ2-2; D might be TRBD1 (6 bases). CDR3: CASSRWTAGELFF. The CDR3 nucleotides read TGCGCCAGCAGCCGCTGGACAGCCGGGGAGCTGTTTTTT.